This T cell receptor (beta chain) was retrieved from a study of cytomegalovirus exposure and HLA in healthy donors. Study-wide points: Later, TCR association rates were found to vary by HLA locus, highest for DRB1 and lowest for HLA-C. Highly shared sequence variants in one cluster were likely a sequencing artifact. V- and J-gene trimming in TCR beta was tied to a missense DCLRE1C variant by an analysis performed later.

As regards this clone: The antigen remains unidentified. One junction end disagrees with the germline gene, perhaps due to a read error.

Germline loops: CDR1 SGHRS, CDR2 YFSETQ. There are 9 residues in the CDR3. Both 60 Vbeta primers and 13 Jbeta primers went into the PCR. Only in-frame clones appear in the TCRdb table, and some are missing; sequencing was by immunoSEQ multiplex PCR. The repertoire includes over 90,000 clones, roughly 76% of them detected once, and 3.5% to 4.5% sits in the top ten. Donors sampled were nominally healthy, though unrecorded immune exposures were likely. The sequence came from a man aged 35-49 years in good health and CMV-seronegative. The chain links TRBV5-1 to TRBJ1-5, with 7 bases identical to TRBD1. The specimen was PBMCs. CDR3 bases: TGCGCCAGCAGCTCGGGACAGAAGTTT. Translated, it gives CASSSGQKF.